This TCR beta chain is from a study of TIL therapy for anti-PD-1-resistant metastatic lung cancer. As for the study in general: Tumors had a median PD-L1 proportion score of approximately 6.4%. A handful of tumors were EGFR-mutant and two were ALK-rearranged. Findings and limits, study-wide: TIL cultures after expansion showed higher clonality and lower diversity than baseline tumor (median roughly 6% vs 31%).

The immunoSEQ assay was v3. The assay was immunoSEQ multiplex PCR, and TCRdb's table has in-frame clones only and misses some. The table shows about 26,000 clones, with roughly 63% occurring only once. A note on this clone: The target antigen is unknown.

This CDR3 comprises 14 residues. The germline V gene encodes CDR1 LNHDA and CDR2 SQIVND (reference sequence). The ends were cut back, 6 bases at V and 1 base at J, with 12 bases in the middle. Time point in this sample: pre-treatment sample, taken before nivolumab and TIL therapy. Tumor tissue came from excised metastases, mostly pleural nodules or supraclavicular lymph nodes. Enrollment ran from 2017 to January 2020. Here the sequenced sample was tumor tissue, taken at baseline. The TCR sequence derives from a woman between 25 and 85 years old with non-small cell lung cancer. This rearrangement joins TRBV19 to TRBJ1-1, with a weak D call TRBD1 (6 bases). The CDR3, as DNA: TGTGCCAGTAGCATCTGGACAGAGAACACTGAAGCTTTCTTT. It codes for CASSIWTENTEAFF.